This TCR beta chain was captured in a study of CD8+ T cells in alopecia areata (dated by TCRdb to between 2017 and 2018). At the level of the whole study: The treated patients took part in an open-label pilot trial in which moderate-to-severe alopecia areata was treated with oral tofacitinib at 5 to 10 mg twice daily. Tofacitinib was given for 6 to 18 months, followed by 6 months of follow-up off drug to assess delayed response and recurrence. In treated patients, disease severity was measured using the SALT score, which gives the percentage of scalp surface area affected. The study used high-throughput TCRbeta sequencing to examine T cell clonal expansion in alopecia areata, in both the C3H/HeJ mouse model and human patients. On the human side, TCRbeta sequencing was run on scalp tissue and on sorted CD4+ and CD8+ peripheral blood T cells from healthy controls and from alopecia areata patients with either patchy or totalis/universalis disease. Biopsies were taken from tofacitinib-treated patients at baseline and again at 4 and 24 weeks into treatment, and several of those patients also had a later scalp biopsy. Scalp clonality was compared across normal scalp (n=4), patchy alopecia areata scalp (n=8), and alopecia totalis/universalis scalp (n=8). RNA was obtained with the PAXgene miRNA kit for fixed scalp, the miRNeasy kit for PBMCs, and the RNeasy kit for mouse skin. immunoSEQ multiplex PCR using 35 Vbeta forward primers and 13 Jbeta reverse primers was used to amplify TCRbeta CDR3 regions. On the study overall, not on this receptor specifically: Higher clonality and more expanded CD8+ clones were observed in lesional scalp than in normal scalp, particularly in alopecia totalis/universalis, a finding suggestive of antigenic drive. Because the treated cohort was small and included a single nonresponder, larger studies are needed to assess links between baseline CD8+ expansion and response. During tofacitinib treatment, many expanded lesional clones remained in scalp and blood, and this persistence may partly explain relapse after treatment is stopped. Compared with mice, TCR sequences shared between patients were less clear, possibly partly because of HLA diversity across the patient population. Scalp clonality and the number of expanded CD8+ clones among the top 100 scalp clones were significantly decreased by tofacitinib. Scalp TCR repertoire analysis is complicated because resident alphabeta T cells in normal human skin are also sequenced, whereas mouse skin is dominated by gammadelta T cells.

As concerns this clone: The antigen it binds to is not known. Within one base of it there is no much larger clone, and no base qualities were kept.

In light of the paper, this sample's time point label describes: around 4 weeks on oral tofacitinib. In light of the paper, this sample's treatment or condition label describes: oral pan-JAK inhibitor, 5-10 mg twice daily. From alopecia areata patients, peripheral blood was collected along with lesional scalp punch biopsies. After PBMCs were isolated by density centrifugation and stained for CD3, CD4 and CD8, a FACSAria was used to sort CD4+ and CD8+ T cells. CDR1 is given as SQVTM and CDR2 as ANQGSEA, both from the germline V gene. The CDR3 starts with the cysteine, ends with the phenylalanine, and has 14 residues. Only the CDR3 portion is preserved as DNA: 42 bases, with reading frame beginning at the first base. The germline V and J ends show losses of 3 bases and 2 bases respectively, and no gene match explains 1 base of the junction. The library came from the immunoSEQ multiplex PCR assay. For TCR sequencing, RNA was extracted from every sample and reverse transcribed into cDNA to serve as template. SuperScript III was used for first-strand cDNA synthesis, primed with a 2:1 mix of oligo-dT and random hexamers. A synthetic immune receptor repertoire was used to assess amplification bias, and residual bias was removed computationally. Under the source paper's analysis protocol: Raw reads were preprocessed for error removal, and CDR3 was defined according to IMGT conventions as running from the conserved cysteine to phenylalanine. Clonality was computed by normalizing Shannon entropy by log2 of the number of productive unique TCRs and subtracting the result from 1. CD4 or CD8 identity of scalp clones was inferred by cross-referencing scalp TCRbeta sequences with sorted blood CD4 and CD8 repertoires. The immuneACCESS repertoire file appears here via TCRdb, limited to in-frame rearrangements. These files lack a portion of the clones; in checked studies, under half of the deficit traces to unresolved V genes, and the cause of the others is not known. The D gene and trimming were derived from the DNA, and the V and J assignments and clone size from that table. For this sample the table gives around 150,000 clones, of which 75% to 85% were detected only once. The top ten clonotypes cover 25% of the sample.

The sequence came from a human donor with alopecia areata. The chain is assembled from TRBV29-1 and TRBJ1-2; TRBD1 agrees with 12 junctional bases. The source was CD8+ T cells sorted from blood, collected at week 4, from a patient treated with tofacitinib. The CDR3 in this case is CSVDGTGGNYGYTF. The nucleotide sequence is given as TGCAGCGTTGACGGGACAGGGGGCAACTATGGCTACACCTTC.